Included here is one TCR beta chain sequence, with context. Its antigen is as yet unknown. TCRdb keeps only in-frame clones here, not all; method: immunoSEQ multiplex PCR. There are fewer than 20,000 clones in the sample; roughly 90% occur only once, and roughly 8.1% lies in the top ten. J was trimmed by 6 bases and V by 0 bases; bases with no gene match: 9. Germline lookup yields CDR1 SGHDN and CDR2 FVKESK. The CDR3 contains 16 residues. These data belong to a study of T cells in localized non-small cell lung cancer. Study-level results: Blood T cell density predicted longer survival; adjacent-lung clonality, shorter. Tumor trailed uninvolved adjacent lung in T cell clonality, which peaked there.

The J gene is TRBJ2-7, the V gene TRBV14, with 9 positions matching TRBD1. This TCR came from a man aged 40-75 years with stage I lung adenocarcinoma. The input for sequencing was peripheral blood, taken before any cancer treatment. CDR3: CASSQDPGTGFGEQYF. The CDR3, as DNA: TGTGCCAGCAGCCAAGATCCGGGGACAGGGTTTGGCGAGCAGTACTTC. The whole variable domain, filled in from reference TRBV14 and TRBJ2-7, reads EAGVTQFPSHSVIEKGQTVTLRCDPISGHDNLYWYRRVMGKEIKFLLHFVKESKQDESGMPNNRFLAERTGGTYSTLKVQPAELEDSGVYFCASSQDPGTGFGEQYFGPGTRLTVT.